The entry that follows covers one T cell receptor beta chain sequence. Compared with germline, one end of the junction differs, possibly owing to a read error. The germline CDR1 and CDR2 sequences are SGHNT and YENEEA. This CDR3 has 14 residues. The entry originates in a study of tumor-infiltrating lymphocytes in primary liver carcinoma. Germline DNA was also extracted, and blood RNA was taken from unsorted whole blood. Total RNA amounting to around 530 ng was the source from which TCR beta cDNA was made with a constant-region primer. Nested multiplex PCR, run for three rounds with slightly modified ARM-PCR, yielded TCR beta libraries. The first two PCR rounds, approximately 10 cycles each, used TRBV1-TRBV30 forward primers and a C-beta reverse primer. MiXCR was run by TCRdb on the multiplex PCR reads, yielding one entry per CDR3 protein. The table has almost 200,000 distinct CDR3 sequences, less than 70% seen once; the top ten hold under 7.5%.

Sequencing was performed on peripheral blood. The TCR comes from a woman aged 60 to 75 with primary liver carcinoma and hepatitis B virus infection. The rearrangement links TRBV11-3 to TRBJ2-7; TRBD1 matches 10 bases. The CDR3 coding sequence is TGTGCTAGCAGCCCGGGACAGGGGTCCCACGAGCAGTACTTC. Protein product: CASSPGQGSHEQYF.